This T cell receptor beta chain was profiled in a study of neurological immune-mediated disorders. Trimming took off 0 bases at V and 7 bases at J, with 9 bases between the two ends. The CDR3 covers 13 residues. Looked up from germline, CDR1 is MNHEY and CDR2 is SVGAGI. The cDNA was produced through 5'RACE with 10-nucleotide random UMIs. TCRdb itself ran the 5' RACE reads through MiXCR, one entry per CDR3 protein. The table lists 45,000 to 65,000 distinct CDR3 sequences, roughly 4.4% of them singletons, with 2.9% in the top ten. This clonotype was observed many times. No antigen is known for it. The unsorted libraries were made from 2 million PBMCs kept at -80 C. Points from the study as a whole: With the multiple sclerosis repertoire cluster, none of the clinical or MRI features showed an association. One related-CDR3 cluster, identified by phylogenetic grouping, held the repertoires of 18 of 34 multiple sclerosis patients and was a possible signature.

The sequence came from a man between 50 and 59 years old with multiple sclerosis. Sequencing was done on a sample of PBMCs. The genes are TRBV6-5 and TRBJ2-5; D is unresolved. This CDR3 reads CASSYSAMGTQYF. The CDR3 DNA is TGTGCCAGCAGTTACTCGGCGATGGGGACCCAGTACTTC.